This paragraph covers one T cell receptor beta chain sequence. These data come from a study of blood T cell repertoires in COVID-19. Study summary: PBMCs, B-cell-depleted T cells, or T cells provided the cDNA or gDNA that made up the material.

Here immunoSEQ multiplex PCR was the method, and the copy in TCRdb shows in-frame clones only, minus some. The data show around 360,000 clones, about 90% seen once. Germline values: CDR1 SQVTM, CDR2 ANQGSEA. The CDR3 consists of 11 residues. Trimming cost V 7 bases and J 3 bases; bases outside gene matches: 0. The sequence was obtained from a woman younger than 45 with COVID-19, enrolled during active disease. The J gene is TRBJ2-1, the V gene TRBV29-1; 7 bases agree with TRBD2. Sequencing input: peripheral blood. The CDR3 coding sequence is TGCAGCGGCGGGAGCTACAATGAGCAGTTCTTC. This encodes CSGGSYNEQFF.